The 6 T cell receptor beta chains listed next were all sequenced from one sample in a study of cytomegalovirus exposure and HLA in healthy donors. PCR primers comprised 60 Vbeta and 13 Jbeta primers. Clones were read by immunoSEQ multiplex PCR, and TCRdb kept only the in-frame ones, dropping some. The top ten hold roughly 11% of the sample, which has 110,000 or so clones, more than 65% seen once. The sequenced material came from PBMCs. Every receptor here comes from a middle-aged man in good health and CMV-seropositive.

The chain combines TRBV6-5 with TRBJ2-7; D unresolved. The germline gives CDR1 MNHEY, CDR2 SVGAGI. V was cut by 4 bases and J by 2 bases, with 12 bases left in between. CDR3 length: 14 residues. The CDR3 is CASSSMENPYEQYF. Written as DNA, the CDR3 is TGTGCCAGCAGTTCCATGGAGAACCCCTACGAGCAGTACTTC.

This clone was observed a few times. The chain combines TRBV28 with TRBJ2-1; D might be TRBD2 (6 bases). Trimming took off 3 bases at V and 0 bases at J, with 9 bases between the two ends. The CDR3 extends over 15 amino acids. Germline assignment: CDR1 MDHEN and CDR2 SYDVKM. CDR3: CASSFGGRSYNEQFF. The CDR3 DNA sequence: TGTGCCAGCAGTTTCGGGGGTCGCTCCTACAATGAGCAGTTCTTC. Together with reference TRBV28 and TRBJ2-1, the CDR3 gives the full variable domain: DVKVTQSSRYLVKRTGEKVFLECVQDMDHENMFWYRQDPGLGLRLIYFSYDVKMKEKGDIPEGYSVSREKKERFSLILESASTNQTSMYLCASSFGGRSYNEQFFGPGTRLTVL.

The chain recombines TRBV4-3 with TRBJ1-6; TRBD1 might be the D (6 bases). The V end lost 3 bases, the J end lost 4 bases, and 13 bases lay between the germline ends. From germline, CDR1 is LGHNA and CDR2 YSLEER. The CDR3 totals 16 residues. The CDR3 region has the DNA TGCGCCAGCAGCCAGGATGGGACACCGTATAATTCACCCCTCCACTTT. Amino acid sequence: CASSQDGTPYNSPLHF.

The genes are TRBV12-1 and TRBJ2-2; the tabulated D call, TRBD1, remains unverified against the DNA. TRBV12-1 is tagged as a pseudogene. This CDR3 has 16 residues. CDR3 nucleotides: TGTGCCAGCAGCTCTGGCCAGGGGCTGGGGGACGGGGAGCTGTTTTTT. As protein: CASSSGQGLGDGELFF.

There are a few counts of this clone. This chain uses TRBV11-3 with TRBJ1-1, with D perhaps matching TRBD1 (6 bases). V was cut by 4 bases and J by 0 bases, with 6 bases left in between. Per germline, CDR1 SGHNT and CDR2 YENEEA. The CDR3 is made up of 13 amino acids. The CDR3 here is CASSWDMNTEAFF. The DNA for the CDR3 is TGTGCCAGCAGCTGGGACATGAACACTGAAGCTTTCTTT.

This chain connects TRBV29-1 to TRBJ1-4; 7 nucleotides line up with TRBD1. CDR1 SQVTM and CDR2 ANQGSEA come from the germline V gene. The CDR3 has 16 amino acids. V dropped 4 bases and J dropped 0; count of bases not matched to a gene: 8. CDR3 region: CSVVDDRASTNEKLFF. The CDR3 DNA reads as TGCAGCGTTGTCGATGACAGGGCTTCAACTAATGAAAAACTGTTTTTT. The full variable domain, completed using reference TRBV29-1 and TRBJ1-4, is SAVISQKPSRDICQRGTSLTIQCQVDSQVTMMFWYRQQPGQSLTLIATANQGSEATYESGFVIDKFPISRPNLTFSTLTVSNMSPEDSSIYLCSVVDDRASTNEKLFFGSGTQLSVL.